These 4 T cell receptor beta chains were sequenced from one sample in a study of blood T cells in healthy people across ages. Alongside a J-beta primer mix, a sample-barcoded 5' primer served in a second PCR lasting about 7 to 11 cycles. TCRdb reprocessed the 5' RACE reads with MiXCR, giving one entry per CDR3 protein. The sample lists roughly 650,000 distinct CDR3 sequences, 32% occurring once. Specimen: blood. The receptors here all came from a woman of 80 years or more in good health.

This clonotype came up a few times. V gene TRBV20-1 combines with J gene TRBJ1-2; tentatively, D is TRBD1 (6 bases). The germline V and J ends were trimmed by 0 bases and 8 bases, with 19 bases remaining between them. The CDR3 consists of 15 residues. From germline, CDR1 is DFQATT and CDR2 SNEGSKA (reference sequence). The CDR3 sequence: CSARDWVSGDFGYTF. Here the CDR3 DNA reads TGCAGTGCTAGAGATTGGGTGTCAGGGGACTTCGGCTACACCTTC.

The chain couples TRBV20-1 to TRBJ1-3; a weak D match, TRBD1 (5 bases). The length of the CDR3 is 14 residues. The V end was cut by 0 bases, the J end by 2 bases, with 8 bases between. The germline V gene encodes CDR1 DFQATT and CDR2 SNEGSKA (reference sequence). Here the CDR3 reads CSARDPRAGNTIYF. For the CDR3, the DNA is TGCAGTGCTAGAGACCCCAGGGCTGGAAACACCATATATTTT.

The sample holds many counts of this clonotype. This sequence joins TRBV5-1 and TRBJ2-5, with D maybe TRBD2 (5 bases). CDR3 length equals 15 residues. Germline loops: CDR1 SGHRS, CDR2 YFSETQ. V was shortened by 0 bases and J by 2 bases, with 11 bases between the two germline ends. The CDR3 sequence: CASSLGGGFQETQYF. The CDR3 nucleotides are TGCGCCAGCAGCTTGGGCGGAGGCTTTCAAGAGACCCAGTACTTC. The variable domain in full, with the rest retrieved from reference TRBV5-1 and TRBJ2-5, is KAGVTQTPRYLIKTRGQQVTLSCSPISGHRSVSWYQQTPGQGLQFLFEYFSETQRNKGNFPGRFSGRQFSNSRSEMNVSTLELGDSALYLCASSLGGGFQETQYFGPGTRLLVL.

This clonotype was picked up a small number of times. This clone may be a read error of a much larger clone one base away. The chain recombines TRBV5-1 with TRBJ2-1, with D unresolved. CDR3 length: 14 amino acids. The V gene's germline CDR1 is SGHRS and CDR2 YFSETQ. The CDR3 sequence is CVSSLALGRNEQFF. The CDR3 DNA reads TGCGTCAGCAGCTTGGCGTTAGGACGGAATGAGCAGTTCTTC. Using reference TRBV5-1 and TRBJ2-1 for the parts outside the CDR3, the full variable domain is KAGVTQTPRYLIKTRGQQVTLSCSPISGHRSVSWYQQTPGQGLQFLFEYFSETQRNKGNFPGRFSGRQFSNSRSEMNVSTLELGDSALYLCVSSLALGRNEQFFGPGTRLTVL.